A single sample gave rise to the 3 T cell receptor beta chains below, sequenced in a study of beta chain features in type 1 diabetes. Notes on the study in general: Type 1 diabetes patients showed a moderate but significant shortening of TCRB CDR3s in all four CD4+ subsets.

These TCRs are of unknown antigen specificity. Sequencing targeted expressed TCRB transcripts, as all isolated RNA had been reverse transcribed. Profiled with immunoSEQ multiplex PCR; TCRdb holds only in-frame clones, not every one. The sample carries 45,000 to 65,000 clones, roughly 52% recorded once. The specimen was Tregs from blood. These receptor sequences come from a woman in her thirties or forties with type 1 diabetes.

This clone has more than one count but fewer than ten. The chain uses TRBV13 and TRBJ2-1, with TRBD1 matching over 7 bases. CDR1 is PRHDT and CDR2 is FYEKMQ in the germline V gene (reference sequence). The CDR3 length is 13 residues. The junction had 2 bases not matched to a gene; V was cut back by 5 bases and J by 4 bases. DNA of the CDR3: TGTGCCAGCAGCAGGGACAGATACAATGAGCAGTTCTTC. Protein sequence: CASSRDRYNEQFF.

V is TRBV4-3 and J is TRBJ1-4; possible D gene TRBD1, 6 bases. CDR1 and CDR2 (germline): LGHNA, YSLEER. V dropped 4 bases and J dropped 0 bases, with 21 bases sitting between them. The CDR3 loop spans 19 amino acids. CDR3 coding DNA: TGCGCCAGCAGCCGATCCTTCCCGGGGGGCCCAGCAACTAATGAAAAACTGTTTTTT. As protein: CASSRSFPGGPATNEKLFF.

V and J are TRBV5-1 and TRBJ2-3; maybe TRBD2 (6 bases). Germline lookup yields CDR1 SGHRS and CDR2 YFSETQ. The CDR3 covers 13 residues. The V end lost 6 bases, the J end lost 0 bases, and 8 bases lay between the germline ends. CDR3 nucleotides: TGCGCCAGCATGGGGACTAGCACAGATACGCAGTATTTT. Its translation: CASMGTSTDTQYF.